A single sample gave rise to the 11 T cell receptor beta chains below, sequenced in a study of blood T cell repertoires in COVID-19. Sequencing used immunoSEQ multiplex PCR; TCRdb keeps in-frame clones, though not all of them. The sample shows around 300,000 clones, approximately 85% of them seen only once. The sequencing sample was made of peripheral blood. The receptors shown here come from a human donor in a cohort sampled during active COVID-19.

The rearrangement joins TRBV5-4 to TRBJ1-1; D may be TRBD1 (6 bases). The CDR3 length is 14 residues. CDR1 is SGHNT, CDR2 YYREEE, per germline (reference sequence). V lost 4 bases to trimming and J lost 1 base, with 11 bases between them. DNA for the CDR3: TGTGCCAGCAGCCCGGACAGTTCGAACACTGAAGCTTTCTTT. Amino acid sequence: CASSPDSSNTEAFF.

CDR3 nucleotides: TGTGCCAGCAGCGTAGATGGGACTAGCTCCTACGAGCAGTACTTC. Residues: CASSVDGTSSYEQYF. The rearrangement joins TRBV9 to TRBJ2-7; 8 nucleotides line up with TRBD2. J lost 0 bases, V lost 0 bases, and 2 bases had no gene match. CDR3 length: 15 amino acids. Germline V lookup: CDR1 SGDLS, CDR2 YYNGEE.

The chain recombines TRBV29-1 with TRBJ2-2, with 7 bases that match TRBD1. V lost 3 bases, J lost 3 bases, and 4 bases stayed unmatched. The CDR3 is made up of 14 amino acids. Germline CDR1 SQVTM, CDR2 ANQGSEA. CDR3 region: CSVDMQGDTGELFF. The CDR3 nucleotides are TGCAGCGTTGACATGCAGGGGGACACCGGGGAGCTGTTTTTT.

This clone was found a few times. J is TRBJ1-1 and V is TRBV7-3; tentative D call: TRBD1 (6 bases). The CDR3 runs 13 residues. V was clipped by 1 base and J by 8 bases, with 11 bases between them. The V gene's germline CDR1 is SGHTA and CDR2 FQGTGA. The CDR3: CASSLMDRGEAFF. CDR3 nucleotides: TGTGCCAGCAGCTTAATGGACAGAGGGGAAGCTTTCTTT.

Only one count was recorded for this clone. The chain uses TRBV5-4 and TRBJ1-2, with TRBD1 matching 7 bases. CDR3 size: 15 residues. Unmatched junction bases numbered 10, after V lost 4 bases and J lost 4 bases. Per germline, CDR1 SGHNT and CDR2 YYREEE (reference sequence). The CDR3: CASSVVTGTSYGYTF. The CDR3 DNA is TGTGCCAGCAGCGTAGTGACAGGGACCTCCTATGGCTACACCTTC.

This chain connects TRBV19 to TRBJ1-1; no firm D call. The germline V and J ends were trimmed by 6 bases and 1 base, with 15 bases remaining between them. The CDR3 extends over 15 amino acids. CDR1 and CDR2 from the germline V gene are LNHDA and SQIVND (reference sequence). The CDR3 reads CASSTPRPKNTEAFF. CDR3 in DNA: TGTGCCAGTAGCACACCGAGGCCCAAGAACACTGAAGCTTTCTTT.

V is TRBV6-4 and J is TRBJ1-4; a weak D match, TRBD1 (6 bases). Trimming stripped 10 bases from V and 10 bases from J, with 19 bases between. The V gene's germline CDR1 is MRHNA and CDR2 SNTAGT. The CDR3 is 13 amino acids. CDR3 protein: CATPDRTVGKLFF. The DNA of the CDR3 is TGTGCCACCCCGGACAGAACCGTTGGAAAACTGTTTTTT.

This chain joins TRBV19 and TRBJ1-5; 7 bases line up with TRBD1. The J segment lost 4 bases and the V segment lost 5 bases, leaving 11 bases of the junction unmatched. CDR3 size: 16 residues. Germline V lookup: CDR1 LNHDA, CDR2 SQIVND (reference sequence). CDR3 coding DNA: TGTGCCAGTAGTGGGGACCGGGACAGACTGAATCAGCCCCAGCATTTT. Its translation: CASSGDRDRLNQPQHF.

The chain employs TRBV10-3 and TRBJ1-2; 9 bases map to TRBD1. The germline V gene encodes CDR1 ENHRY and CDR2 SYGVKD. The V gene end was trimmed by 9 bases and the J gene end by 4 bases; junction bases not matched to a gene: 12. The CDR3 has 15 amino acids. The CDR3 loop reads CAINPRDRALYGYTF. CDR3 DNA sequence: TGTGCCATTAACCCCCGGGACAGGGCTCTCTATGGCTACACCTTC.

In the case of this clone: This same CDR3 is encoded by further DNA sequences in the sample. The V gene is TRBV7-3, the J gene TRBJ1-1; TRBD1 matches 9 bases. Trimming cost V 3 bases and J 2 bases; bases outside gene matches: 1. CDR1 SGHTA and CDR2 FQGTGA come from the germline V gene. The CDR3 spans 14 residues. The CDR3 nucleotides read TGTGCCAGCAGCTTGGGACAGGGTAACACTGAAGCTTTCTTT. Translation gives CASSLGQGNTEAFF.

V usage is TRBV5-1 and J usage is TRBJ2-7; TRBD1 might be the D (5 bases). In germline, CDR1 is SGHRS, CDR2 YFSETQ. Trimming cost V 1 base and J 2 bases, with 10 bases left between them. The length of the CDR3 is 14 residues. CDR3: CASSLQKGAYEQYF. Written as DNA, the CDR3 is TGCGCCAGCAGCTTGCAGAAAGGGGCCTACGAGCAGTACTTC.